These T cell receptor beta chains were read from a single sample in a study of vaccination and CD4 T cells after COVID-19. These receptors have no known antigen. MiXCR, run by TCRdb on the PCR reads, gives a single entry per CDR3 protein. The table has around 10,000 distinct CDR3 sequences, roughly 64% seen once. The specimen was CD4+ T cells from blood, cultured in vitro. The receptor source for this set is a human donor who had recovered from COVID-19. Both conserved end residues are part of each CDR3. D genes are given only for firm matches. A row's size may be missing; if present it is once, few, many or a size class.

abundance: NA
j_gene: TRBJ2-1
d_gene: NA
v_gene: TRBV14
CDR3aa: CASSQAVSYRNEQFF
CDR3nt: TGTGCCAGCAGCCAAGCCGTCTCTTACCGCAATGAGCAGTTCTTC

abundance: few
j_gene: TRBJ1-2
d_gene: TRBD1
v_gene: TRBV9
CDR3aa: CASSATGQGTYGYTF
CDR3nt: TGTGCCAGCAGCGCCACTGGACAGGGGACCTATGGCTACACCTTC

abundance: NA
j_gene: TRBJ1-2
d_gene: NA
v_gene: TRBV6-5
CDR3aa: CASSYSPGQSYTF
CDR3nt: TGTGCCAGCAGTTACTCCCCAGGACAGAGCTACACCTTC

abundance: NA
j_gene: TRBJ1-2
d_gene: NA
v_gene: TRBV5-1
CDR3aa: CASSLSPLYGYTF
CDR3nt: TGCGCCAGCAGCTTGAGTCCCCTCTATGGCTACACCTTC

abundance: NA
j_gene: TRBJ1-4
d_gene: TRBD1
v_gene: TRBV7-9
CDR3aa: CASSLRQGNEKLFF
CDR3nt: TGTGCCAGCAGCTTAAGACAGGGCAATGAAAAACTGTTTTTT

abundance: few
j_gene: TRBJ1-2
d_gene: NA
v_gene: TRBV6-1
CDR3aa: CASGSDSTYGYTF
CDR3nt: TGTGCCAGCGGCTCGGACAGTACCTATGGCTACACCTTC

abundance: NA
j_gene: TRBJ2-3
d_gene: NA
v_gene: TRBV9
CDR3aa: CASSVGGGPGTDTQYF
CDR3nt: TGTGCCAGCAGCGTAGGAGGGGGGCCGGGCACAGATACGCAGTATTTT

abundance: NA
j_gene: TRBJ2-5
d_gene: NA
v_gene: TRBV2
CDR3aa: CASSLAVQETQYF
CDR3nt: TGTGCCAGCAGTTTAGCGGTTCAAGAGACCCAGTACTTC

abundance: few
j_gene: TRBJ1-5
d_gene: NA
v_gene: TRBV7-2
CDR3aa: CASSSPDGWIQPQHF
CDR3nt: TGTGCCAGCAGCTCACCGGACGGATGGATACAGCCCCAGCATTTT

abundance: NA
j_gene: TRBJ2-3
d_gene: NA
v_gene: TRBV5-5
CDR3aa: CASSYLQGEGTDTQYF
CDR3nt: TGTGCCAGCAGCTACCTACAGGGAGAAGGCACAGATACGCAGTATTTT

abundance: NA
j_gene: TRBJ1-2
d_gene: TRBD1
v_gene: TRBV20-1
CDR3aa: CSARGGHRGSSYGYTF
CDR3nt: TGCAGTGCTAGGGGGGGGCACAGGGGATCTAGCTATGGCTACACCTTC

abundance: NA
j_gene: TRBJ1-4
d_gene: NA
v_gene: TRBV20-1
CDR3aa: CSARSVGGEKLFF
CDR3nt: TGCAGTGCTAGAAGTGTCGGAGGGGAAAAACTGTTTTTT

abundance: NA
j_gene: TRBJ2-3
d_gene: TRBD1
v_gene: TRBV2
CDR3aa: CASSVDRDRTDTQYF
CDR3nt: TGTGCCAGCAGCGTGGACAGGGACCGCACAGATACGCAGTATTTT

abundance: NA
j_gene: TRBJ1-5
d_gene: NA
v_gene: TRBV7-2
CDR3aa: CASSLDGGVSNQPQHF
CDR3nt: TGTGCCAGCAGCTTGGACGGGGGTGTGAGCAATCAGCCCCAGCATTTT

abundance: NA
j_gene: TRBJ2-3
d_gene: NA
v_gene: TRBV10-3
CDR3aa: CAISESILGGTQSDTQYF
CDR3nt: TGTGCCATCAGTGAGTCGATCTTAGGGGGGACCCAGTCAGATACGCAGTATTTT

abundance: NA
j_gene: TRBJ2-1
d_gene: TRBD1
v_gene: TRBV7-3
CDR3aa: CASSFHRGTLADEQFF
CDR3nt: TGTGCCAGCAGCTTCCACAGGGGCACTCTGGCTGATGAGCAGTTCTTC

abundance: NA
j_gene: TRBJ2-4
d_gene: TRBD2
v_gene: TRBV2
CDR3aa: CASRLTSGGAIQYF
CDR3nt: TGTGCCAGCAGACTCACTAGCGGGGGGGCCATTCAGTACTTC

abundance: few
j_gene: TRBJ1-1
d_gene: TRBD1
v_gene: TRBV5-4
CDR3aa: CASSFPGGITEAFF
CDR3nt: TGTGCCAGCAGCTTCCCAGGGGGCATCACTGAAGCTTTCTTT

abundance: NA
j_gene: TRBJ1-5
d_gene: NA
v_gene: TRBV28
CDR3aa: CASSLLGRGYSNQPQHF
CDR3nt: TGTGCCAGCAGTTTATTGGGCCGGGGTTATAGCAATCAGCCCCAGCATTTT

abundance: few
j_gene: TRBJ2-3
d_gene: NA
v_gene: TRBV20-1
CDR3aa: CSAGFTDTQYF
CDR3nt: TGCAGTGCCGGGTTCACAGATACGCAGTATTTT

abundance: once
j_gene: TRBJ1-1
d_gene: TRBD1
v_gene: TRBV7-2
CDR3aa: CASSLTGVNTEAFF
CDR3nt: TGTGCCAGCAGCTTGACAGGGGTGAACACTGAAGCTTTCTTT

abundance: NA
j_gene: TRBJ1-6
d_gene: NA
v_gene: TRBV6-5
CDR3aa: CASSYGGGENSPLHF
CDR3nt: TGTGCCAGCAGTTACGGGGGAGGGGAAAATTCACCCCTCCACTTT

abundance: NA
j_gene: TRBJ1-5
d_gene: NA
v_gene: TRBV20-1
CDR3aa: CSARIGGNQPQHF
CDR3nt: TGCAGTGCTAGAATAGGGGGCAATCAGCCCCAGCATTTT

abundance: NA
j_gene: TRBJ1-2
d_gene: NA
v_gene: TRBV6-1
CDR3aa: CASRVTGNYGYTF
CDR3nt: TGTGCCAGCAGGGTAACAGGGAACTATGGCTACACCTTC

abundance: few
j_gene: TRBJ1-5
d_gene: NA
v_gene: TRBV19
CDR3aa: CASSIARNQPQHF
CDR3nt: TGTGCCAGTAGTATCGCTCGTAATCAGCCCCAGCATTTT

abundance: few
j_gene: TRBJ2-3
d_gene: NA
v_gene: TRBV24-1
CDR3aa: CATNLGDRDTQYF
CDR3nt: TGTGCCACCAACTTGGGGGATAGAGATACGCAGTATTTT

abundance: NA
j_gene: TRBJ2-7
d_gene: NA
v_gene: TRBV5-1
CDR3aa: CASSLGSILSYEQYF
CDR3nt: TGCGCCAGCAGCTTGGGGTCCATCCTTTCCTACGAGCAGTACTTC

abundance: medium-sized
j_gene: TRBJ1-5
d_gene: NA
v_gene: TRBV20-1
CDR3aa: CSARVGASNQPQHF
CDR3nt: TGCAGTGCTAGAGTGGGCGCTAGCAATCAGCCCCAGCATTTT

abundance: once
j_gene: TRBJ2-3
d_gene: NA
v_gene: TRBV6-1
CDR3aa: CASSMGTGVRGTDTQYF
CDR3nt: TGTGCCAGCAGTATGGGGACGGGGGTAAGGGGCACAGATACGCAGTATTTT

abundance: NA
j_gene: TRBJ2-1
d_gene: TRBD1
v_gene: TRBV12-3/TRBV12-4
CDR3aa: CAISTGTGSLGEQFF
CDR3nt: TGTGCCATTTCCACCGGGACAGGGAGTCTCGGTGAGCAGTTCTTC

abundance: NA
j_gene: TRBJ2-3
d_gene: TRBD1
v_gene: TRBV18
CDR3aa: CASSPTLGQGVTSGTDTQYF
CDR3nt: TGTGCCAGCTCACCAACACTCGGACAGGGGGTCACCTCCGGCACAGATACGCAGTATTTT

abundance: NA
j_gene: TRBJ2-3
d_gene: NA
v_gene: TRBV6-1
CDR3aa: CASSPKPTSTDTQYF
CDR3nt: TGTGCCAGCAGTCCTAAACCGACTAGCACAGATACGCAGTATTTT

abundance: NA
j_gene: TRBJ1-5
d_gene: NA
v_gene: TRBV30
CDR3aa: CAWSTGPQPQHF
CDR3nt: TGTGCCTGGAGTACAGGTCCTCAGCCCCAGCATTTT

abundance: NA
j_gene: TRBJ1-5
d_gene: TRBD1
v_gene: TRBV20-1
CDR3aa: CSARDRGTAINQPQHF
CDR3nt: TGCAGTGCTAGAGATAGGGGGACAGCCATCAATCAGCCCCAGCATTTT

abundance: few
j_gene: TRBJ2-7
d_gene: NA
v_gene: TRBV20-1
CDR3aa: CSARDGGASPEQYF
CDR3nt: TGCAGTGCTAGAGATGGGGGGGCCTCTCCGGAGCAGTACTTC

abundance: NA
j_gene: TRBJ1-5
d_gene: TRBD1
v_gene: TRBV6-5
CDR3aa: CASSYSGTGFLLGDQPQHF
CDR3nt: TGTGCCAGCAGTTACTCCGGGACAGGGTTCTTGCTAGGTGATCAGCCCCAGCATTTT

abundance: few
j_gene: TRBJ2-7
d_gene: NA
v_gene: TRBV24-1
CDR3aa: CATSDLWRAVGRLDYEQYF
CDR3nt: TGTGCCACCAGTGATCTATGGCGGGCCGTGGGACGGCTCGATTACGAGCAGTACTTC

abundance: NA
j_gene: TRBJ2-2
d_gene: TRBD1
v_gene: TRBV19
CDR3aa: CASSPRGLNTGELFF
CDR3nt: TGTGCCAGTTCTCCCAGGGGGCTGAACACCGGGGAGCTGTTTTTT

abundance: NA
j_gene: TRBJ2-2
d_gene: NA
v_gene: TRBV19
CDR3aa: CASSTTGAGELFF
CDR3nt: TGTGCCAGTAGTACAACAGGAGCCGGGGAGCTGTTTTTT

abundance: NA
j_gene: TRBJ2-1
d_gene: TRBD2
v_gene: TRBV6-5
CDR3aa: CASSSSGGPNEQFF
CDR3nt: TGTGCCAGCAGTTCCTCGGGGGGGCCTAATGAGCAGTTCTTC

abundance: once
j_gene: TRBJ2-3
d_gene: TRBD1
v_gene: TRBV5-1
CDR3aa: CASLGQATDTQYF
CDR3nt: TGCGCCAGCCTGGGACAGGCTACAGATACGCAGTATTTT